This TCR beta chain emerged from a study of patients and donors after allogeneic stem cell transplantation. The CDR3 runs to 13 residues. Between the trimmed V and J ends, which lost 0 bases and 2 bases, there was a span of 3 bases. The germline gives CDR1 SGHNT, CDR2 YENEEA. This clonotype showed up just a few times. TCRdb reprocessed the RT-PCR reads via MiXCR and lists one record per CDR3 protein. The data contain almost 20,000 distinct CDR3 sequences, 4.5% to 5% of them singletons. This TCR derives from a human donor who was either an allogeneic HSCT recipient or a stem cell or donor lymphocyte infusion donor (not recorded which). It is not recorded whose cells these are; they may come from a transplant donor. The chain is built from TRBV11-3 and TRBJ2-3; D gene uncertain. Sequencing was carried out using blood, either unsorted or a sorted T cell fraction (not recorded which). The CDR3 spells CASSLEPTDTQYF. CDR3 sequence (DNA): TGTGCCAGCAGCTTAGAGCCCACAGATACGCAGTATTTT. Supplemented by reference TRBV11-3 and TRBJ2-3, the full variable domain reads EAGVVQSPRYKIIEKKQPVAFWCNPISGHNTLYWYLQNLGQGPELLIRYENEEAVDDSQLPKDRFSAERLKGVDSTLKIQPAELGDSAVYLCASSLEPTDTQYFGPGTRLTVL.